These T cell receptor beta chains were read from a single sample in a study of cytomegalovirus exposure and HLA in healthy donors. Repertoires were generated with immunoSEQ multiplex PCR, while TCRdb's copy carries only in-frame clones and drops some. The sample has 75,000 to 85,000 clones; less than 85% are singletons. Sequenced: PBMCs. Source of these receptors: a male donor in good health and CMV-seronegative. CDR3s leave out the opening cysteine and the closing phenylalanine or tryptophan. The D gene is left open where the match is weak. Clone size is given for some rows only: seen once, a few or many times, or a class if the clone is expanded.

d_gene,abundance,v_gene,j_gene,CDR3aa
-,-,TRBV25-1,TRBJ2-7,ASSGPTDYEQY
-,-,TRBV7-3,TRBJ2-1,ASSLSPGIRDEQF
TRBD1,-,TRBV4-1,TRBJ2-7,ASTRDRGDYEQY
-,few,TRBV30,TRBJ1-1,ACERGGRAEAF
TRBD1,-,TRBV7-9,TRBJ2-1,ASSSKLRTGGSYNEQF
-,-,TRBV10-2,TRBJ2-3,ASSESQTRFGDTQY
-,-,TRBV2,TRBJ1-5,ASSDRQGRRQPQH
TRBD2,few,TRBV2,TRBJ2-3,ASSGQIWVAGGLRDTQY
TRBD1,-,TRBV28,TRBJ1-1,ASRYGQGATPF
-,-,TRBV4-2,TRBJ1-3,ASSQEGGSGNTIY
-,-,TRBV7-2,TRBJ2-5,ASSLTSNEVTQY
TRBD2,once,TRBV27,TRBJ2-1,ASSLVTSGMTYNEQF
-,-,TRBV19,TRBJ2-3,ASSIGRGFPDTQY
-,-,TRBV6-4,TRBJ1-5,ASSVGAGNQPQH
-,few,TRBV11-2,TRBJ2-7,ASRLGEALGEQY
-,-,TRBV6-4,TRBJ2-3,ASSASPSDLDTQY
TRBD1,-,TRBV5-1,TRBJ2-5,ASSKTPGTGGLETQY
TRBD1,-,TRBV25-1,TRBJ1-2,ATTDRGNYGYT
TRBD1,once,TRBV5-4,TRBJ1-6,ASSSGQGNSPLH
-,-,TRBV5-6,TRBJ1-2,ASTPLDRPNYGYT
TRBD1,-,TRBV15,TRBJ2-2,ATSRETGENTGELF
TRBD1,-,TRBV5-1,TRBJ1-1,ASSPTGQLHEAF
-,-,TRBV2,TRBJ2-3,ASSPILATDTQY
-,-,TRBV5-4,TRBJ1-2,ASSFGGDGQRSGYT
-,-,TRBV18,TRBJ2-7,ASSPVLGAGEQY
TRBD2,-,TRBV15,TRBJ2-7,ATSRGGTSGSIVYEQY
TRBD2,-,TRBV7-9,TRBJ2-1,ASSSRLAGGGEQF
-,few,TRBV7-9,TRBJ2-1,ASSISYNEQF
TRBD2,-,TRBV4-2,TRBJ2-3,ASSQVLAGGHPD
TRBD1,few,TRBV2,TRBJ1-4,ASSGQGAGEKLF
-,-,TRBV6-5,TRBJ2-7,ASSRSLGHIYEQY
-,few,TRBV15,TRBJ1-1,ATSTTDSGGEAF
TRBD1,-,TRBV10-2,TRBJ1-2,ASKDYRGDYGYT
-,-,TRBV28,TRBJ1-2,ASSRPRGADYGYT
-,-,TRBV28,TRBJ1-3,ASSGGGWVSGNTIY